This T cell receptor beta chain stems from a study of T-cell reconstitution after alpha-beta-depleted transplantation in children. It was with unique molecular identifiers that the TCRbeta library was prepared. TCRdb used MiXCR to reprocess the PCR reads, holding one entry per CDR3 protein. The sample gives approximately 240,000 distinct CDR3 sequences, about 9.6% of which show up once; around 5% is in the top ten. This CDR3 has 12 residues. Germline V lookup: CDR1 SGHRS, CDR2 YFSETQ. Trimming pared 4 bases from V and 9 bases from J, leaving 11 bases between. This clonotype was counted between two and nine times.

The specimen comprised PBMCs from the stem cell graft donor, sampled from the stem cell graft. The source is a human donor who donated a stem cell graft to a child with SCID. The gene calls are TRBV5-1 and TRBJ1-5; D remains ambiguous. The CDR3: CASSDASGPQHF. CDR3 in DNA: TGCGCCAGCAGCGACGCGTCCGGGCCCCAGCATTTT.